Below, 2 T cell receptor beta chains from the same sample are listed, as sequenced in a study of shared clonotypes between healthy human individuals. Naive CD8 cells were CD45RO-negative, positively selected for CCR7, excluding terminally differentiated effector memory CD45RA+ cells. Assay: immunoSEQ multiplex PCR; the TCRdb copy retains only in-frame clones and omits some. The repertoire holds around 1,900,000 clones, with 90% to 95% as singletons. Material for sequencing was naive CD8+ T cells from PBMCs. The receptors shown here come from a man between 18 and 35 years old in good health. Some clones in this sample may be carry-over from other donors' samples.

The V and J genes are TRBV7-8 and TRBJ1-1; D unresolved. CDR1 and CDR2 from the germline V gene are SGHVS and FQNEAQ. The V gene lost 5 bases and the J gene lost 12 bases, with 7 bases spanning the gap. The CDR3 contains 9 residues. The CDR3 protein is CASSPPTFF. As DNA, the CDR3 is TGTGCCAGCAGCCCCCCCACTTTCTTT.

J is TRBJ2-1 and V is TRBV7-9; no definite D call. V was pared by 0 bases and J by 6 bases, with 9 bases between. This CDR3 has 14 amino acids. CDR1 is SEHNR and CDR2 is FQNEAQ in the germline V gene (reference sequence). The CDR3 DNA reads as TGTGCCAGCAGCTTAGCTTGGACCCCCAATGAGCAGTTCTTC. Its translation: CASSLAWTPNEQFF.